The 5 T cell receptor beta chains given below trace back to one sample, sequenced in a study of tumor-infiltrating lymphocytes in primary liver carcinoma (TCRdb year 2017). The run used an Illumina HiSeq 2500. Using a constant-region primer and ProtoScript II reverse transcriptase, TCRbeta-specific cDNA was reverse-transcribed from 500 ng total RNA. Three nested multiplex PCR rounds, following a slightly modified ARM-PCR procedure, were used to build the TCRbeta libraries. Each of the first two PCR rounds ran for approximately 10 cycles and used multiplex TRBV1-TRBV30 forward primers together with a Cbeta reverse primer. TCRdb itself trimmed the public reads at Q25 with fastp, ran MiXCR and retained productive beta chains. Each entry merges the rows of one CDR3 protein and shows their most common DNA and genes. The sample table holds some 21,000 distinct CDR3 sequences, of which approximately 79% were seen once. The ten biggest clones cover almost 40% of the sample.

Without any cell sorting, total RNA and DNA were co-extracted from 20-30 mg of bulk tissue using the AllPrep DNA/RNA mini kit. The sample was liver tumor tissue from sampling region 1. The label giving this sample's cell subset or site can be read as: tumor region T1, superior pole. Receptors were obtained from a woman between 25 and 40 years old with primary liver carcinoma and hepatitis B virus infection.

As regards this clonotype: At one boundary the junction diverges from the germline segment, which might be a read error. This rearrangement joins TRBV11-3 to TRBJ2-1; 7 nucleotides match TRBD2. Germline V gene lookup returns CDR1 SGHNT and CDR2 YENEEA. This CDR3 spans 15 amino acids. The CDR3, as DNA: TGTGTCAGCAGCCGACTAACGGGGAGGGGATATGAGCAGTTCTTC. It yields the protein CVSSRLTGRGYEQFF.

The rearrangement uses TRBV12-3 or TRBV12-4 and TRBJ1-2; 7 bases are a match to TRBD1. This CDR3 has 14 amino acids. V lost 4 bases, J lost 6 bases, and 8 bases stayed unmatched. CDR3 bases: TGTGCCAGCAGTTCGCTGACAGGGTTCCATGGCTACACCTTC. As protein: CASSSLTGFHGYTF.

Remarks on this clonotype: One end of the junction does not line up with germline, which may come from a read error. V is TRBV6-2 or TRBV6-3 and J is TRBJ2-2; 9 positions agree with TRBD2. Germline CDR1 is MNHEY and CDR2 is SVGEGT. This CDR3 region has 17 residues. In DNA, the CDR3 is TGTGCCAGCAGTGGTATCCCTAGCGGGAAAAATCCCGGGGAGCTATTTTTT. Amino acid sequence: CASSGIPSGKNPGELFF.

Regarding this clonotype: A read error may account for a junction end that differs from germline. The chain couples TRBV11-2 to TRBJ1-1, with 12 bases that match TRBD1. The CDR3 is 20 amino acids. CDR1 is SGHAT, CDR2 FQNNGV, per germline. CDR3 DNA sequence: TGTGCCAGCAGCACTCGGGACAGGGGGCGCAAGGAGTGGAGTAACACTGAAGCCTTCTTT. Translation: CASSTRDRGRKEWSNTEAFF.

Details on this clonotype: The junction departs from germline at one end; a sequencing error may be responsible. This chain uses TRBV20-1 with TRBJ2-1; 11 positions match TRBD2. Germline V CDR1 and CDR2: DFQATT, SNEGSKA (reference sequence). The CDR3 has 18 residues. DNA for the CDR3: TGCAATGCTAGGACAGTGAGACTATTAGCGGGAGGGACGAATGAGCAGTTCTTC. Protein product: CNARTVRLLAGGTNEQFF.